Below, 22 T cell receptor beta chains from the same sample are listed, as sequenced in a study of blood T cell repertoires in COVID-19. Some clones are missing from TCRdb's copy, which holds only in-frame ones; the method was immunoSEQ multiplex PCR. The sample carries approximately 270,000 clones, around 85% recorded once. Material: peripheral blood. The receptor set was obtained from a woman in her 70s with acute or convalescent COVID-19.

The chain couples TRBV25-1 to TRBJ2-3, with 7 bases lining up with TRBD2. Germline V gene lookup returns CDR1 MGHDK and CDR2 SYGVNS. Trimming at V came to 7 bases and at J to 1 base, leaving 2 bases not matched to a gene. This CDR3 has 13 residues. DNA for the CDR3: TGTGCCAGCAATCTAGCGGGCACAGATACGCAGTATTTT. It yields the protein CASNLAGTDTQYF.

In its sample, this clone was seen a few times. The chain uses TRBV19 and TRBJ1-2, with D perhaps TRBD1 (6 bases). V lost 7 bases, J lost 6 bases, and 15 bases lay in between. Germline V gives CDR1 LNHDA, CDR2 SQIVND (reference sequence). The CDR3 has 13 amino acids. The CDR3: CASTGATFNGYTF. Here the CDR3 DNA reads TGTGCCAGTACAGGGGCCACATTCAATGGCTACACCTTC.

The rearrangement joins TRBV7-9 to TRBJ2-1; 8 bases fit TRBD1. CDR3 size: 15 residues. Germline V CDR1 and CDR2: SEHNR, FQNEAQ (reference sequence). The V segment lost 5 bases and the J segment 4 bases; nucleotides outside the gene matches: 7. DNA of the CDR3: TGTGCCAGCAGCAAGACAGGGGCGGAATACAATGAGCAGTTCTTC. Translating gives CASSKTGAEYNEQFF.

This chain uses TRBV7-6 with TRBJ2-1, with TRBD2 matching over 8 bases. Germline CDR1 and CDR2: SGHVS and FNYEAQ. Trimming cost V 4 bases and J 4 bases; bases outside gene matches: 9. The CDR3 runs to 16 residues. The CDR3 DNA reads as TGTGCCAGCAGCTCCCGCGGGACTAGTAGTTACAATGAGCAGTTCTTC. Translated: CASSSRGTSSYNEQFF.

V usage is TRBV5-1 and J usage is TRBJ1-3; a weak D match, TRBD1 (5 bases). V was cut by 6 bases and J by 4 bases, with 20 bases left in between. There are 16 residues in the CDR3. Per germline, CDR1 SGHRS and CDR2 YFSETQ. In DNA, the CDR3 is TGCGCCAGCACGAATAGAAGTGGGGCACCGGGAAACACCATATATTTT. It yields the protein CASTNRSGAPGNTIYF.

The rearrangement links TRBV5-8 to TRBJ2-6, with a possible D match to TRBD2 (5 bases). CDR3 length: 15 residues. V lost 1 base, J lost 1 base, and 6 bases lay in between. Germline CDR1 and CDR2: SGHTS and YDEGEE. The CDR3 bases are TGTGCCAGCAGCTTGCGGGGATCTGGGGCCAACGTCCTGACTTTC. Amino acids: CASSLRGSGANVLTF.

The count of this clone is one. The chain joins TRBV29-1 to TRBJ1-1, with 9 bases lining up with TRBD1. The V gene end was trimmed by 5 bases and the J gene end by 4 bases; junction bases not matched to a gene: 20. This CDR3 has 18 residues. Germline V gene lookup returns CDR1 SQVTM and CDR2 ANQGSEA. CDR3 protein: CSVSKGGVGGQGGTEAFF. CDR3 DNA sequence: TGCAGCGTTTCCAAAGGAGGGGTAGGGGGACAGGGAGGCACTGAAGCTTTCTTT. The full variable domain, in which reference TRBV29-1 and TRBJ1-1 provide the parts outside the CDR3, is SAVISQKPSRDICQRGTSLTIQCQVDSQVTMMFWYRQQPGQSLTLIATANQGSEATYESGFVIDKFPISRPNLTFSTLTVSNMSPEDSSIYLCSVSKGGVGGQGGTEAFFGQGTRLTVV.

This chain joins TRBV6-5 and TRBJ1-2; TRBD1 is a possible D gene (6 bases). This CDR3 comprises 14 residues. Trimming removed 5 bases from V and 6 bases from J, with 16 bases in between. Germline V lookup: CDR1 MNHEY, CDR2 SVGAGI. The CDR3 nucleotides read TGTGCCAGCAGTAAAACCAGGGGTTGGGATGGCTACACCTTC. Residues: CASSKTRGWDGYTF.

The chain links TRBV2 to TRBJ2-1; possible D gene TRBD1, 6 bases. Trimming removed 4 bases at V and 10 bases at J, with 14 bases between. The CDR3 extends over 13 amino acids. The germline CDR1 and CDR2 sequences are SNHLY and FYNNEI. CDR3 bases: TGTGCCAGCAGTGGTCATGGGGGACAAGAGCAGTTCTTC. Translation gives CASSGHGGQEQFF.

The chain has TRBV10-1 and TRBJ2-2; D gene uncertain. Germline V lookup: CDR1 WNHNN, CDR2 SYGVQD (reference sequence). The CDR3 sequence is 12 residues long. V lost 2 bases and J lost 7, with 5 bases in between. The chain's CDR3 is CASSEGVGELFF. DNA for the CDR3: TGCGCCAGCAGTGAGGGAGTCGGGGAGCTGTTTTTT.

This chain joins TRBV6-1 and TRBJ1-2; D not resolved. V shed 3 bases and J shed 4 bases, with 6 bases lying between them. The CDR3 sequence is 12 residues long. Germline CDR1 reads MNHNS; CDR2 reads SASEGT. The CDR3 reads CASSEPGYGYTF. CDR3 coding DNA: TGTGCCAGCAGTGAGCCAGGCTATGGCTACACCTTC.

The chain links TRBV3-1 (or the pseudogene TRBV3-2) to TRBJ1-2; weak D call: TRBD1 (5 bases). V lost 2 bases and J lost 4, with 8 bases in between. Germline CDR1 is LGHDT and CDR2 is YNNKEL (reference sequence). This CDR3 has 13 residues. For the CDR3, the DNA is TGTGCCAGCAGCCAAACAGGTAGCTATGGCTACACCTTC. As protein: CASSQTGSYGYTF.

The V and J genes are TRBV11-3 and TRBJ2-3, with D possibly matching TRBD1 (6 bases). CDR3 length equals 14 residues. The germline V gene encodes CDR1 SGHNT and CDR2 YENEEA. The ends were cut back, 2 bases at V and 2 bases at J, with 8 bases in the middle. Here the CDR3 DNA reads TGTGCCAGCAGCTTAAGGGGGTCCACAGATACGCAGTATTTT. This gives the protein CASSLRGSTDTQYF.

V and J are TRBV28 and TRBJ1-1; D is unclear. Between the trimmed V and J ends, which lost 1 base and 4 bases, there was a span of 16 bases. The CDR3 is made up of 16 amino acids. CDR1 and CDR2 from the germline V gene are MDHEN and SYDVKM. The CDR3 is CASSLYRLGRGTEAFF. The CDR3, as DNA: TGTGCCAGCAGTTTATACCGACTAGGTCGGGGCACTGAAGCTTTCTTT.

The chain has TRBV6-1 and TRBJ2-7; 12 nucleotides agree with TRBD1. J was trimmed by 1 base and V by 4 bases; bases with no gene match: 17. The germline gives CDR1 MNHNS, CDR2 SASEGT. The CDR3 contains 20 residues. The CDR3 loop reads CASSGLSPGQGARASYEQYF. In DNA form, the CDR3 reads TGTGCCAGCAGTGGTTTATCTCCGGGACAGGGGGCACGGGCATCCTACGAGCAGTACTTC.

V gene TRBV4-1 combines with J gene TRBJ1-6, with 7 bases fitting TRBD1. The CDR3 consists of 16 residues. Trimming removed 6 bases from V and 0 bases from J; junction bases left unmatched: 5. Germline V CDR1 and CDR2: MGHRA, YSYEKL. CDR3 in amino acids: CASRVAGGSYNSPLHF. CDR3 DNA sequence: TGCGCCAGCAGGGTGGCAGGGGGCTCCTATAATTCACCCCTCCACTTT.

The rearrangement joins TRBV10-3 to TRBJ2-7; perhaps TRBD1 as D (6 bases). Trimming removed 2 bases from V and 2 bases from J, with 13 bases in between. Germline V gives CDR1 ENHRY, CDR2 SYGVKD. CDR3 size: 15 residues. CDR3 DNA sequence: TGTGCCATCAGTGAGACTACGACAGGAACCTACGAGCAGTACTTC. It is translated as CAISETTTGTYEQYF.

This chain links TRBV6-4 with TRBJ1-3; no clear D gene. The CDR3 has 13 amino acids. Germline lookup yields CDR1 MRHNA and CDR2 SNTAGT. Trimming shortened V by 7 bases and J by 0 bases, and 7 bases separated the two germline ends. Written as DNA, the CDR3 is TGTGCCAGCATTTCGCGCTCTGGAAACACCATATATTTT. Translated, it gives CASISRSGNTIYF.

The V gene is TRBV4-1, the J gene TRBJ1-2; D perhaps matches TRBD1 (5 bases). V lost 4 bases, J lost 0 bases, and 12 bases lay in between. The germline gives CDR1 MGHRA, CDR2 YSYEKL. This CDR3 spans 15 amino acids. The CDR3 nucleotides read TGCGCCAGCAGCCCCACGGACAAAGCTAACTATGGCTACACCTTC. Protein sequence: CASSPTDKANYGYTF.

The chain recombines TRBV7-8 with TRBJ1-5; 9 nucleotides line up with TRBD1. This CDR3 has 16 amino acids. Germline assignment: CDR1 SGHVS and CDR2 FQNEAQ. J lost 4 bases, V lost 3 bases, and 7 bases had no gene match. As DNA, the CDR3 is TGTGCCAGCAGCTTCCGGGACAGGGAACTGAATCAGCCCCAGCATTTT. Translated, it gives CASSFRDRELNQPQHF.

The gene calls are TRBV5-1 and TRBJ1-2; no definite D call. Germline V gives CDR1 SGHRS, CDR2 YFSETQ. The CDR3 contains 15 residues. Trimming pared 4 bases from V and 7 bases from J, leaving 20 bases between. DNA for the CDR3: TGCGCCAGCAGCACACAGAGCTGGCAAGGCGTTGGCTACACCTTC. Translated: CASSTQSWQGVGYTF.

The rearrangement links TRBV5-1 to TRBJ1-2; perhaps TRBD1 as D (5 bases). This CDR3 spans 12 amino acids. Trimming removed 1 base from V and 8 bases from J, with 9 bases in between. Germline values: CDR1 SGHRS, CDR2 YFSETQ. The CDR3 region is CASSLQGGGYTF. The CDR3 DNA follows: TGCGCCAGCAGCTTGCAGGGTGGCGGCTACACCTTC.